This T cell receptor (beta chain) comes out of a study of cytomegalovirus exposure and HLA in healthy donors. Study context: There were 100 million to 130 million unique TCR beta sequences, drawn from roughly 200 million T cells, in an earlier analysis.

This clone has a single count. V dropped 0 bases and J dropped 4 bases, with 12 bases sitting between them. The CDR3 has 15 amino acids. Germline V gives CDR1 MNHEY, CDR2 SMNVEV (reference sequence). A multiplex PCR was run with 60 Vbeta primers and 13 Jbeta primers. The repertoire was sequenced with immunoSEQ multiplex PCR; TCRdb's copy has only in-frame clones and lacks some. The repertoire holds about 210,000 clones, with about four fifths as singletons. Sequenced material: PBMCs. The sequence was obtained from a woman aged 45 to 65 in good health and CMV-seropositive. This sequence joins TRBV27 and TRBJ1-2; possibly TRBD1 for D (5 bases). In nucleotides, the CDR3 is TGTGCCAGCAGTTTATCTGGCAGGGCGGCCTATGGCTACACCTTC. Translated, it gives CASSLSGRAAYGYTF.